This T cell receptor beta chain was observed in a study of control samples from healthy donors and cancer patients. The CDR3 runs to 15 residues. J gave up 2 bases and V 6 bases, and 9 bases lay outside the gene matches. Germline V CDR1 and CDR2: MNHEY, SVGAGI. Libraries were prepared by immunoSEQ multiplex PCR; TCRdb keeps only in-frame clonotypes and omits some of them. The table lists under 150,000 clones, just under 95% of them singletons. The chain employs TRBV6-5 and TRBJ2-7; 8 bases agree with TRBD1. This receptor was obtained from a man aged 30-40 years in good health. Sequenced: blood. CDR3 protein: CASRDGQGVTYEQYF. The CDR3 DNA follows: TGTGCCAGCAGAGATGGACAGGGAGTCACCTACGAGCAGTACTTC.